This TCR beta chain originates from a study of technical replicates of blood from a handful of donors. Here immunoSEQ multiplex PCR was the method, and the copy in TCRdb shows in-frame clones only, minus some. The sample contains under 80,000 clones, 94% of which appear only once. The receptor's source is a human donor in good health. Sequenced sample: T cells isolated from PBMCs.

The CDR3 region has the DNA TGCGCCAGCAGCTCTGGGACAGGCCTATTTCTGACGGGTGAGCAGTACTTC. Translation gives CASSSGTGLFLTGEQYF. The chain uses TRBV5-1 and TRBJ2-7; 8 positions match TRBD1. The CDR3 runs to 17 residues. Looked up from germline, CDR1 is SGHRS and CDR2 is YFSETQ. V gave up 3 bases and J gave up 7 bases; unmatched junction bases: 18.